This is a list of T cell receptor beta chains from one sample in a study of blood T cell repertoires in COVID-19. Here immunoSEQ multiplex PCR was the method, and the copy in TCRdb shows in-frame clones only, minus some. Here the sample spans around 300,000 clones, approximately 85% being singletons. The sample comprised peripheral blood. The receptors originated from a woman in her 70s with acute or convalescent COVID-19. CDR3s include the opening cysteine and the closing phenylalanine or tryptophan. Fields, in order: CDR3 protein, CDR3 DNA, D gene, clone size, V gene, J gene. A D gene is named only where the DNA matches it firmly. Clone size is not always given. Where it is, it says once, few, many or a class for expanded clones.

CDR3: CASSVGLAGSEQYF; DNA: TGTGCCAGCAGCGTGGGCCTAGCGGGCAGCGAGCAGTACTTC; D: TRBD2; size: -; V: TRBV9; J: TRBJ2-7
CDR3: CASRRQGSDEQYF; DNA: TGTGCCAGCAGACGACAGGGCAGCGACGAGCAGTACTTC; D: TRBD1; size: -; V: TRBV3-1/TRBV3-2; J: TRBJ2-7
CDR3: CASSLFGQNDYGYTF; DNA: TGTGCCAGCAGCCTTTTTGGACAGAACGACTATGGCTACACCTTC; D: -; size: -; V: TRBV3-1/TRBV3-2; J: TRBJ1-2
CDR3: CASSPGEGGVSPLHF; DNA: TGTGCCAGCAGCCCCGGGGAGGGGGGAGTTTCACCCCTCCACTTT; D: -; size: few; V: TRBV7-9; J: TRBJ1-6
CDR3: CASSLAWTGSTEAFF; DNA: TGTGCCAGCAGCTTAGCGTGGACAGGGAGCACTGAAGCTTTCTTT; D: TRBD1; size: -; V: TRBV7-2; J: TRBJ1-1
CDR3: CASRTGQNQPQHF; DNA: TGTGCCAGCCGGACAGGGCAGAATCAGCCCCAGCATTTT; D: TRBD1; size: -; V: TRBV2; J: TRBJ1-5
CDR3: CASSRDRYQPQHF; DNA: TGTGCCAGCTCACGGGACAGATATCAGCCCCAGCATTTT; D: TRBD1; size: -; V: TRBV18; J: TRBJ1-5
CDR3: CASSRTPTYEQYF; DNA: TGTGCCAGCAGCAGGACTCCCACCTACGAGCAGTACTTC; D: -; size: -; V: TRBV27; J: TRBJ2-7
CDR3: CASSLRPPGGGETQYF; DNA: TGTGCCAGCAGCTTGCGGCCCCCCGGGGGTGGGGAGACCCAGTACTTC; D: -; size: -; V: TRBV5-4; J: TRBJ2-5
CDR3: CASSTPGRRETQYF; DNA: TGTGCCAGTAGTACCCCTGGTCGTAGAGAGACCCAGTACTTC; D: -; size: -; V: TRBV19; J: TRBJ2-5
CDR3: CASSPRQGTIEAFF; DNA: TGTGCCAGCAGCCCCAGACAGGGGACTATTGAAGCTTTCTTT; D: TRBD1; size: -; V: TRBV9; J: TRBJ1-1
CDR3: CASSPPMNTEAFF; DNA: TGTGCCAGCAGCCCTCCTATGAACACTGAAGCTTTCTTT; D: -; size: -; V: TRBV7-2; J: TRBJ1-1
CDR3: CASSQGFGLAGGTTETQYF; DNA: TGCGCCAGCAGCCAGGGGTTCGGACTAGCGGGGGGCACTACAGAGACCCAGTACTTC; D: TRBD2; size: -; V: TRBV4-1; J: TRBJ2-5
CDR3: CASSELGYEQFF; DNA: TGTGCCAGCAGTGAACTAGGCTATGAGCAGTTCTTC; D: -; size: few; V: TRBV6-1; J: TRBJ2-1
CDR3: CAQQNRGASEKLFF; DNA: TGCGCCCAACAGAACAGGGGAGCGAGTGAAAAACTGTTTTTT; D: TRBD1; size: -; V: TRBV10-1; J: TRBJ1-4
CDR3: CASSYSGTGGYTF; DNA: TGTGCCAGCAGTTACTCCGGAACAGGGGGCTACACCTTC; D: -; size: -; V: TRBV6-6; J: TRBJ1-2
CDR3: CASSERGTFGYTF; DNA: TGTGCCAGCAGTGAACGGGGTACCTTTGGCTACACCTTC; D: -; size: -; V: TRBV6-1; J: TRBJ1-2
CDR3: CASSPTVTAVNSPLHF; DNA: TGTGCCAGCTCACCAACAGTGACAGCAGTTAACTCACCCCTCCACTTT; D: -; size: -; V: TRBV18; J: TRBJ1-6
CDR3: CATGSGGLSYEQYF; DNA: TGTGCCACCGGGAGCGGGGGGCTCTCCTACGAGCAGTACTTC; D: TRBD2; size: -; V: TRBV27; J: TRBJ2-7
CDR3: CASSYDPSGNQPQHF; DNA: TGTGCCAGCAGTTACGATCCTAGCGGCAATCAGCCCCAGCATTTT; D: -; size: -; V: TRBV6-6; J: TRBJ1-5
CDR3: CASSQASGDQPQHF; DNA: TGTGCCAGCAGCCAAGCGTCCGGGGATCAGCCCCAGCATTTT; D: -; size: once; V: TRBV3-1/TRBV3-2; J: TRBJ1-5
CDR3: CASRGSGMNTEAFF; DNA: TGTGCCAGCAGGGGGTCGGGGATGAACACTGAAGCTTTCTTT; D: -; size: -; V: TRBV2; J: TRBJ1-1
CDR3: CASTRRGNTGELFF; DNA: TGTGCCAGCACCCGTCGGGGGAACACCGGGGAGCTGTTTTTT; D: -; size: few; V: TRBV27; J: TRBJ2-2
CDR3: CSASYRGLNTEAFF; DNA: TGCAGTGCTAGTTACAGGGGCTTGAACACTGAAGCTTTCTTT; D: TRBD1; size: -; V: TRBV20-1; J: TRBJ1-1
CDR3: CASSSPTGSYEQYF; DNA: TGTGCCAGCAGCTCGCCGACAGGTTCCTACGAGCAGTACTTC; D: -; size: -; V: TRBV14; J: TRBJ2-7
CDR3: CASSIAQGLAFF; DNA: TGTGCCAGTAGTATTGCACAGGGGCTAGCTTTCTTT; D: TRBD1; size: -; V: TRBV19; J: TRBJ1-1
CDR3: CASSLRTGNTEAFF; DNA: TGTGCCAGCAGCCTACGGACAGGGAACACTGAAGCTTTCTTT; D: TRBD1; size: -; V: TRBV7-9; J: TRBJ1-1
CDR3: CASSADRVGVYGYTF; DNA: TGTGCCAGCTCGGCAGACAGGGTAGGGGTCTATGGCTACACCTTC; D: TRBD1; size: -; V: TRBV18; J: TRBJ1-2
CDR3: CASSRLTGMNTEAFF; DNA: TGTGCCAGCAGTCGTTTGACAGGGATGAACACTGAAGCTTTCTTT; D: TRBD1; size: -; V: TRBV6-2/TRBV6-3; J: TRBJ1-1
CDR3: CASSQNALGGGNEKLFF; DNA: TGTGCCAGCAGCCAAAATGCCCTCGGGGGTGGAAATGAAAAACTGTTTTTT; D: -; size: -; V: TRBV3-1/TRBV3-2; J: TRBJ1-4
CDR3: CASRARGSYEQYF; DNA: TGTGCCAGCCGAGCACGGGGGTCCTACGAGCAGTACTTC; D: -; size: -; V: TRBV7-2; J: TRBJ2-7
CDR3: CSVWDSLNTEAFF; DNA: TGCAGCGTTTGGGACAGTCTGAACACTGAAGCTTTCTTT; D: TRBD1; size: few; V: TRBV29-1; J: TRBJ1-1
CDR3: CATSRNSGGVKNIQYF; DNA: TGTGCCACCAGCAGAAATAGCGGGGGGGTGAAGAACATTCAGTACTTC; D: TRBD2; size: -; V: TRBV15; J: TRBJ2-4
CDR3: CAISGTSSYGYTF; DNA: TGTGCCATCAGCGGGACTTCGAGCTATGGCTACACCTTC; D: -; size: -; V: TRBV10-3; J: TRBJ1-2
CDR3: CASSALGSYEQYF; DNA: TGTGCCAGTAGCGCACTAGGCTCCTACGAGCAGTACTTC; D: -; size: -; V: TRBV19; J: TRBJ2-7
CDR3: CASSSRDFTDTQYF; DNA: TGTGCCAGCAGTTCGAGGGATTTTACAGATACGCAGTATTTT; D: -; size: -; V: TRBV27; J: TRBJ2-3
CDR3: CASSRGKGSNQPQHF; DNA: TGTGCCAGCAGCAGGGGGAAGGGTAGCAATCAGCCCCAGCATTTT; D: -; size: -; V: TRBV5-6; J: TRBJ1-5
CDR3: CASTGGGYGYTF; DNA: TGCGCCAGCACCGGGGGAGGCTATGGCTACACCTTC; D: -; size: -; V: TRBV5-1; J: TRBJ1-2
CDR3: CASSLEPGDTQYF; DNA: TGTGCCAGCAGCTTGGAGCCCGGAGACACCCAGTACTTC; D: -; size: -; V: TRBV5-6; J: TRBJ2-5
CDR3: CSALGAFF; DNA: TGCAGTGCATTGGGCGCTTTCTTT; D: -; size: -; V: TRBV20-1; J: TRBJ1-1
CDR3: CASSARDIPQPQHF; DNA: TGTGCCAGCAGCGCCCGGGACATACCCCAGCCCCAGCATTTT; D: -; size: -; V: TRBV21-1; J: TRBJ1-5
CDR3: CASSSFGLARFF; DNA: TGTGCCAGCAGCTCCTTCGGACTCGCGCGGTTCTTC; D: -; size: -; V: TRBV7-9; J: TRBJ2-1
CDR3: CASSQERGGQETQYF; DNA: TGTGCCAGCAGCCAAGAGCGGGGGGGCCAAGAGACCCAGTACTTC; D: TRBD2; size: few; V: TRBV4-2; J: TRBJ2-5
CDR3: CASSLAYGQGGNTEAFF; DNA: TGCGCCAGCAGCTTGGCCTATGGACAGGGGGGGAACACTGAAGCTTTCTTT; D: TRBD1; size: -; V: TRBV5-1; J: TRBJ1-1
CDR3: CASRWGPGELFF; DNA: TGTGCCAGCAGATGGGGGCCCGGGGAGCTGTTTTTT; D: -; size: -; V: TRBV5-4; J: TRBJ2-2
CDR3: CASSRQGTEQFF; DNA: TGCGCCAGCAGCCGACAAGGTACTGAGCAGTTCTTC; D: -; size: -; V: TRBV4-1; J: TRBJ2-1
CDR3: CASSLSSNQPQHF; DNA: TGTGCCAGCAGCTTGAGTAGCAATCAGCCCCAGCATTTT; D: -; size: -; V: TRBV7-6; J: TRBJ1-5
CDR3: CASNRGGVNTEAFF; DNA: TGTGCCAGTAACAGGGGCGGGGTGAACACTGAAGCTTTCTTT; D: TRBD1; size: -; V: TRBV5-6; J: TRBJ1-1
CDR3: CASSLSREYEAFF; DNA: TGTGCCAGCAGCTTGTCAAGAGAATACGAAGCTTTCTTT; D: -; size: -; V: TRBV7-3; J: TRBJ1-1
CDR3: CASSKTGDPYNEQFF; DNA: TGTGCCAGCAGTAAGACAGGGGATCCCTACAATGAGCAGTTCTTC; D: TRBD1; size: -; V: TRBV2; J: TRBJ2-1
CDR3: CLGVGYTF; DNA: TGCTTAGGGGTAGGCTACACCTTC; D: -; size: once; V: TRBV19; J: TRBJ1-2
CDR3: CASSLLQGFDYGYTF; DNA: TGCGCCAGCAGCCTGCTACAGGGTTTCGACTATGGCTACACCTTC; D: -; size: -; V: TRBV5-1; J: TRBJ1-2
CDR3: CASSLSVAGGYNEQFF; DNA: TGTGCCAGCAGCTTGTCCGTTGCGGGGGGGTACAATGAGCAGTTCTTC; D: TRBD2; size: -; V: TRBV5-6; J: TRBJ2-1